These T cell receptor beta chains were read from a single sample in a study of cytomegalovirus exposure and HLA in healthy donors. Profiling relied on immunoSEQ multiplex PCR, and the TCRdb table lists in-frame clones only, not all of them. Of roughly 150,000 clones detected, just under 80% appear once; the ten largest clones hold 9% to 10%. Sequencing was carried out using PBMCs. These receptors were taken from a man aged 18-30 years in good health and CMV-seropositive. Each CDR3 is given without its conserved first and last residue. D genes are given only for firm matches.

D gene	V gene	J gene	CDR3 protein
NA	TRBV4-1	TRBJ2-7	ASSPQGSPYEQY
TRBD1	TRBV27	TRBJ2-5	ASRYGQGFVQY
TRBD2	TRBV27	TRBJ2-1	ASTLAGVGSYNEQF
NA	TRBV29-1	TRBJ2-5	SVESFSVQETQY
NA	TRBV7-9	TRBJ2-7	ASSLSIRDTSSYEQY
NA	TRBV13	TRBJ1-1	ASSLGRGTEAF
NA	TRBV28	TRBJ2-2	ASSLGRTGELF
NA	TRBV5-1	TRBJ1-2	ASSWTERSGSYT
TRBD1	TRBV5-1	TRBJ2-1	ASSPDRGNEQF
NA	TRBV13	TRBJ2-3	ASSLAGPTDTQY
TRBD1	TRBV7-9	TRBJ2-7	ASSSGQGEGYEQY
NA	TRBV7-9	TRBJ1-1	ASSLAQIGRGAF
NA	TRBV7-2	TRBJ2-7	ASSFTQGGSEQY
TRBD1	TRBV11-2	TRBJ1-1	ASSLYQGAVEAF
NA	TRBV5-6	TRBJ2-7	ASSMRRSHYYEQY
TRBD2	TRBV6-6	TRBJ2-7	ASSPRDPGEGEQY
NA	TRBV11-2	TRBJ2-1	ASSSGEQSQF
NA	TRBV6-5	TRBJ1-1	ASCAGIQAF
TRBD1	TRBV19	TRBJ2-3	ASSIGTGTDTQY
NA	TRBV18	TRBJ1-1	ASSPPVGTEAF
NA	TRBV7-3	TRBJ2-7	ASSAPGSPNEQY
TRBD1	TRBV7-6	TRBJ1-1	ASSPSRDRGAKMNTEAF
NA	TRBV7-2	TRBJ2-2	ASSLEASANTGELF
NA	TRBV6-1	TRBJ2-5	ASSDWPVQYQETQY
NA	TRBV29-1	TRBJ1-1	SVSSYDTEAF
TRBD2	TRBV15	NA	ATSRGLVPSYEQY
TRBD2	TRBV5-1	TRBJ2-7	ASSPTSAFSYEQY
TRBD2	TRBV27	TRBJ2-3	ASSSGTSGGRASSTDTQY
TRBD2	TRBV29-1	TRBJ2-3	SVEDGGGFTDTQY
NA	TRBV10-1	TRBJ1-3	ASSGPGDSGNTIY
NA	TRBV9	TRBJ1-2	ASSVDDNYGYT
NA	TRBV13	TRBJ1-1	ASSLAVTEAF
TRBD1	TRBV13	TRBJ2-4	ASSARQGLAKNIQY
TRBD2	TRBV6-1	TRBJ2-1	ATGLAEYNEQF
TRBD1	TRBV27	TRBJ1-5	ASSTGTGWGQPQH
TRBD2	TRBV6-5	TRBJ2-1	ASGPSGASYNEQF
NA	TRBV5-6	TRBJ2-7	ASSLNGEAYEQY
NA	TRBV12-5	TRBJ1-1	ASGLRESTEAF
NA	TRBV27	TRBJ2-6	ATGKASGANVLT
NA	TRBV7-8	TRBJ1-2	ASSWARDQGDGYT
NA	TRBV6-1	TRBJ2-7	ASSSPTPNSEQY